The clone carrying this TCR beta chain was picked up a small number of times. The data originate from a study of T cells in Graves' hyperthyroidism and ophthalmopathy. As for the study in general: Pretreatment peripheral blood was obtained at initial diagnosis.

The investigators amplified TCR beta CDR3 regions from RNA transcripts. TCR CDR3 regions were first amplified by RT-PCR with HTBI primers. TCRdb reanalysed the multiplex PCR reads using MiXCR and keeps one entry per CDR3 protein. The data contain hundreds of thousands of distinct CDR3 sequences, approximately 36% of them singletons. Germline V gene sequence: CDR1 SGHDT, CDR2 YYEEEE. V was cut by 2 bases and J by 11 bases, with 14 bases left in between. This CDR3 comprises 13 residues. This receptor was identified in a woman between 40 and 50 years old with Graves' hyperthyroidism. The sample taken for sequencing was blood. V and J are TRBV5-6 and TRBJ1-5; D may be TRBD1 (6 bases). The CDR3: CASSFGGARAQHF. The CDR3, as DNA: TGTGCCAGCAGCTTCGGGGGGGCCCGGGCCCAGCATTTT.